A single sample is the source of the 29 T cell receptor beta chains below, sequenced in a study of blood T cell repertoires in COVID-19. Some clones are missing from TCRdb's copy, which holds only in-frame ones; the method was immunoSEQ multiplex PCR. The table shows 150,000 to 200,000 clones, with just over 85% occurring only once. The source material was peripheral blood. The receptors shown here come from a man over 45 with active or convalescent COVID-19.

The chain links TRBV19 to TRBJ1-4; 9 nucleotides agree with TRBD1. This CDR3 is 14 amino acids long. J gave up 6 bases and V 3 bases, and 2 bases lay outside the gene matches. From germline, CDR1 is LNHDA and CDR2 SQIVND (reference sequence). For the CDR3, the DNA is TGTGCCAGTAGTATGGACAGGGGCGATGAAAAACTGTTTTTT. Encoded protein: CASSMDRGDEKLFF. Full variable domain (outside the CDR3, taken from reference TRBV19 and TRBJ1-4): DGGITQSPKYLFRKEGQNVTLSCEQNLNHDAMYWYRQDPGQGLRLIYYSQIVNDFQKGDIAEGYSVSREKKESFPLTVTSAQKNPTAFYLCASSMDRGDEKLFFGSGTQLSVL.

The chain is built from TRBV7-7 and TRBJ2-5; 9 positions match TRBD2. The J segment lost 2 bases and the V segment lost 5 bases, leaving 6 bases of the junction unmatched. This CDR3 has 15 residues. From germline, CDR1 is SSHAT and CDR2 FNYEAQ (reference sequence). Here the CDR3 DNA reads TGTGCCAGCAGCCAATCGACTAGCGGACAAGAGACCCAGTACTTC. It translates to CASSQSTSGQETQYF.

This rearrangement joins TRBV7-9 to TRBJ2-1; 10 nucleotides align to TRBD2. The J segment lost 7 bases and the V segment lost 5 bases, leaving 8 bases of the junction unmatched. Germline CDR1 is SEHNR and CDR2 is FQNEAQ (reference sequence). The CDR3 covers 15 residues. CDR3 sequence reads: CASSPAGGLRNEQFF. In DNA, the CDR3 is TGTGCCAGCAGCCCAGCGGGAGGGTTGAGGAATGAGCAGTTCTTC.

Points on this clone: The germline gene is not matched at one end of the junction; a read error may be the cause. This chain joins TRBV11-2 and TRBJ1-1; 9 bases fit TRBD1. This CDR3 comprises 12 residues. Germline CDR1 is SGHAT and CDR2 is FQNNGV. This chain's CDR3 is CASSLEGAGTGF. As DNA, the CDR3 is TGTGCCAGCAGCTTAGAGGGGGCCGGGACAGGGTTT.

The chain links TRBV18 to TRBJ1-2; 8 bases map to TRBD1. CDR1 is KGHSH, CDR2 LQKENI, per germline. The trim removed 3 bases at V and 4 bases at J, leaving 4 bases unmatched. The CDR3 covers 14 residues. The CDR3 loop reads CASSPPTGVYGYTF. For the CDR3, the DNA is TGTGCCAGCTCACCCCCGACAGGGGTCTATGGCTACACCTTC. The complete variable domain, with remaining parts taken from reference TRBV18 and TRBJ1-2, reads NAGVMQNPRHLVRRRGQEARLRCSPMKGHSHVYWYRQLPEEGLKFMVYLQKENIIDESGMPKERFSAEFPKEGPSILRIQQVVRGDSAAYFCASSPPTGVYGYTFGSGTRLTVV.

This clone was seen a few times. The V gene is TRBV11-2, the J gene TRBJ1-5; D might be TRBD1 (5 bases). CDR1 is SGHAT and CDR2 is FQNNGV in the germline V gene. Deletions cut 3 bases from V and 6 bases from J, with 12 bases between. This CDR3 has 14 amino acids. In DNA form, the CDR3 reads TGTGCCAGCAGCTTGGGGCAAGAAAGTCAGCCCCAGCATTTT. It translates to CASSLGQESQPQHF.

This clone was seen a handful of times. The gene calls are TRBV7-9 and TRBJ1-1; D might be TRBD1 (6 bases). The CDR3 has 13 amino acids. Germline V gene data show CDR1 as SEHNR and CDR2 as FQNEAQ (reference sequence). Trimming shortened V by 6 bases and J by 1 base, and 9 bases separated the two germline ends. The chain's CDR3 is CASRTGSNTEAFF. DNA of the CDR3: TGTGCCAGCAGAACAGGGTCGAACACTGAAGCTTTCTTT. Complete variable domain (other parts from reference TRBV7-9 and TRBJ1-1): DTGVSQNPRHKITKRGQNVTFRCDPISEHNRLYWYRQTLGQGPEFLTYFQNEAQLEKSRLLSDRFSAERPKGSFSTLEIQRTEQGDSAMYLCASRTGSNTEAFFGQGTRLTVV.

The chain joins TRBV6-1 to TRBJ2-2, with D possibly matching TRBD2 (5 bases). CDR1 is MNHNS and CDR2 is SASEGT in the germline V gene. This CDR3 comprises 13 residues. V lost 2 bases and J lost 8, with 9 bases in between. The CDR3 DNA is TGTGCCAGCAGTGAATTCCGGAGGGGGGAGCTGTTTTTT. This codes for CASSEFRRGELFF.

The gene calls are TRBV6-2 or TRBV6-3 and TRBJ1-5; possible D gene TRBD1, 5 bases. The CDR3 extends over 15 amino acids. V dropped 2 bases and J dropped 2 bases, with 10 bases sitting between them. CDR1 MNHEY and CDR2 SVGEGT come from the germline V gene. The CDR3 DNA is TGTGCCAGCAGTTACGTGGGGGGTGGCAATCAGCCCCAGCATTTT. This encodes CASSYVGGGNQPQHF.

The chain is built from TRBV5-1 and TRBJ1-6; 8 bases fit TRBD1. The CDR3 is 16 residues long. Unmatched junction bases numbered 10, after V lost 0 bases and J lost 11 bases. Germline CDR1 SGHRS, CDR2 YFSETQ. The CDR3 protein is CASSLGAGGNGAPLHF. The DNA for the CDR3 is TGCGCCAGCAGCTTGGGGGCAGGGGGCAATGGTGCACCCCTCCACTTT.

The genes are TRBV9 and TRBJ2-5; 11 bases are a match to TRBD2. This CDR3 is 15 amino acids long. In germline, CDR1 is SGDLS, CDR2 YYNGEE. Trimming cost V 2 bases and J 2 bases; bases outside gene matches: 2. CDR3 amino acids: CASSVGTSGQETQYF. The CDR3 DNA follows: TGTGCCAGCAGCGTTGGGACTAGCGGACAAGAGACCCAGTACTTC.

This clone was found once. The CDR3 DNA is TGCGCCAGCAGCCAAGGTCTGGCAAACAGTTACAATGAAAAACTGTTTTTT. This translates into CASSQGLANSYNEKLFF. The chain carries TRBV4-1 and TRBJ1-4, with D uncertain. Germline CDR1 is MGHRA and CDR2 is YSYEKL. CDR3 length: 17 amino acids. Deletions cut 1 base from V and 5 bases from J, with 17 bases between.

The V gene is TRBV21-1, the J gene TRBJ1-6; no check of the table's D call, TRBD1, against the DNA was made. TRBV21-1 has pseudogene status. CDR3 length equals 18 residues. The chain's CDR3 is CASSSYRDRDIYNSPLHF. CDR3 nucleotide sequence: TGTGCCAGCAGCTCATACCGGGACAGGGATATTTATAATTCACCCCTCCACTTT.

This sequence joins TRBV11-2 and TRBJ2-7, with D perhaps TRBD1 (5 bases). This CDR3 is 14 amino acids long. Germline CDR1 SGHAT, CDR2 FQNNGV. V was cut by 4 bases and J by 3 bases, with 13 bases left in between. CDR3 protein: CASSSDRENYEQYF. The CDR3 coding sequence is TGTGCCAGCAGCTCCGACAGAGAAAACTACGAGCAGTACTTC. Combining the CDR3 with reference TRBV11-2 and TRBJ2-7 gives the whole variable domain EAGVAQSPRYKIIEKRQSVAFWCNPISGHATLYWYQQILGQGPKLLIQFQNNGVVDDSQLPKDRFSAERLKGVDSTLKIQPAKLEDSAVYLCASSSDRENYEQYFGPGTRLTVT.

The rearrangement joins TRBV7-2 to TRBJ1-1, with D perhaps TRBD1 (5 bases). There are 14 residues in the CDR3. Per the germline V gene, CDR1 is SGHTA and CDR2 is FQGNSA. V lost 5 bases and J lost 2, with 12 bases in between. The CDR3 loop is CASSARTGNTEAFF. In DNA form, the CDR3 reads TGTGCCAGCAGCGCCAGAACAGGAAACACTGAAGCTTTCTTT.

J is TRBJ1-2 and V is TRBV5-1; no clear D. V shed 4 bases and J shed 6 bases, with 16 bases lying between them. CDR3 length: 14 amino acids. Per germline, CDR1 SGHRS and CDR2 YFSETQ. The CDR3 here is CASSTIPGSDGYTF. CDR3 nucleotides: TGCGCCAGCAGCACCATTCCGGGGTCGGATGGCTACACCTTC.

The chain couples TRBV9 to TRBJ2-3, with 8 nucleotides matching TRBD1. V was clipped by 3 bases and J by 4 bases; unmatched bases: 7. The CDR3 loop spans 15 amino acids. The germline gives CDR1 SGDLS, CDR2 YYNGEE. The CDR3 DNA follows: TGTGCCAGCAGCGCCCGACAGGGGTCCTCAGATACGCAGTATTTT. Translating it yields CASSARQGSSDTQYF.

CDR3 loop: CASSLGGGGPNQPQHF. The CDR3 coding sequence is TGTGCCAGCAGCTTAGGAGGGGGGGGCCCCAATCAGCCCCAGCATTTT. The chain joins TRBV7-9 to TRBJ1-5, with TRBD1 as a possible D gene (6 bases). CDR1 is SEHNR and CDR2 is FQNEAQ in the germline V gene (reference sequence). The CDR3 extends over 16 amino acids. Trimming removed 1 base from V and 3 bases from J, with 13 bases in between.

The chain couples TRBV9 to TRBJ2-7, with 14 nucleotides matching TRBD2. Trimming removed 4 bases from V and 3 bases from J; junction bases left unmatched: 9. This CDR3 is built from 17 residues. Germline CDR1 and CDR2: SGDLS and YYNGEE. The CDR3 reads CASSPPIGTSGSYEQYF. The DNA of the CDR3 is TGTGCCAGCAGCCCTCCCATTGGGACTAGCGGGAGCTACGAGCAGTACTTC.

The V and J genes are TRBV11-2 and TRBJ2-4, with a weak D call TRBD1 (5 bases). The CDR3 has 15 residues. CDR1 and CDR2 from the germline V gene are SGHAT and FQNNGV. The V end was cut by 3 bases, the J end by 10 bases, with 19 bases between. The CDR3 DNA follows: TGTGCCAGCAGCTTGTGGGCGGAAGGGGTGGGGATTCAGTACTTC. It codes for CASSLWAEGVGIQYF.

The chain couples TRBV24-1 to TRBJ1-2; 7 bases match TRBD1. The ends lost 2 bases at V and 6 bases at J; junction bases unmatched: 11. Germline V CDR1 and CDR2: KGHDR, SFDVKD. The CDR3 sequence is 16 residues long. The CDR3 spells CATSDSTVFQGDGYTF. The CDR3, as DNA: TGTGCCACCAGTGATTCAACGGTTTTTCAGGGGGATGGCTACACCTTC.

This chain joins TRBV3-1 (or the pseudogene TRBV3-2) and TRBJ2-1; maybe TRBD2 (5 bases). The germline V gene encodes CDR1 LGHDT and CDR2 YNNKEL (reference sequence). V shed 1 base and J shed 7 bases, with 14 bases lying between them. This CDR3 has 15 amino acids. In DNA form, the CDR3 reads TGTGCCAGCAGCCAAGGAGGGTTGACCCCAAATGAGCAGTTCTTC. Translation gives CASSQGGLTPNEQFF.

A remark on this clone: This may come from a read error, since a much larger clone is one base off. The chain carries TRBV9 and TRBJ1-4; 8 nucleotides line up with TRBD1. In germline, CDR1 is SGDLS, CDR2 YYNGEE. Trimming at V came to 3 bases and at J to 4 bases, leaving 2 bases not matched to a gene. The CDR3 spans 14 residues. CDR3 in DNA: TGTGCCAGCAGCGAGACAGGGGTTAATGAAAAACTGTTTTTT. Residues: CASSETGVNEKLFF.

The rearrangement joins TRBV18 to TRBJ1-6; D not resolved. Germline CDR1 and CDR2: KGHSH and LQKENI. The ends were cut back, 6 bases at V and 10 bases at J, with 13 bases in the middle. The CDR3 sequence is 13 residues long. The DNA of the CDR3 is TGTGCCAGCTCGCCTAGCTGGGAGTCACCCCTCCACTTT. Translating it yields CASSPSWESPLHF.

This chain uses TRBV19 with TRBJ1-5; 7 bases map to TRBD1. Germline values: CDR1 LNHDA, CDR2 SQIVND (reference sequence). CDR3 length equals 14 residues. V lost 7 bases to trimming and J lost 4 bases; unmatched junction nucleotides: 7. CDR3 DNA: TGTGCCAGTAACACAGGGGTGCGGAATCAGCCCCAGCATTTT. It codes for CASNTGVRNQPQHF.

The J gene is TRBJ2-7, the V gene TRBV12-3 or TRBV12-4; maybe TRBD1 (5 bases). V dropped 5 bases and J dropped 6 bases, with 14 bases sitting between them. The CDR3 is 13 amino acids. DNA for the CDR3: TGTGCCAGCAGTACCCAAACAGGAGCCGAGCAGTACTTC. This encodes CASSTQTGAEQYF.

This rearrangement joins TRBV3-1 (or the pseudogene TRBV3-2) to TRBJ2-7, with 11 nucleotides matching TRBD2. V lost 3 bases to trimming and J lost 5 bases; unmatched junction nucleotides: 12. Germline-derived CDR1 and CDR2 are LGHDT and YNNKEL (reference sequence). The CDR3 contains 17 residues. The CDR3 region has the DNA TGTGCCAGCAGCCAGGGGCTAGCGGGAGGCCCGGGAGACGAGCAGTACTTC. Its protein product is CASSQGLAGGPGDEQYF.

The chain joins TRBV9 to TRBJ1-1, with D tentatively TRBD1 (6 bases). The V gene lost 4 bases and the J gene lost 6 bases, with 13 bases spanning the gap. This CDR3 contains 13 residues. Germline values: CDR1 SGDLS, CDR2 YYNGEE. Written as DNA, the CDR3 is TGTGCCAGCAGCCAGGACAGTCGAGCTGAAGCTTTCTTT. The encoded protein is CASSQDSRAEAFF.

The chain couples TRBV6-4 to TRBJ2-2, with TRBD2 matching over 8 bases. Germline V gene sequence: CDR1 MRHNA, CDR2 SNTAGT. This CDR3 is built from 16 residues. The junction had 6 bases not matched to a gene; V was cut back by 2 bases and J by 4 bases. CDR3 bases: TGTGCCAGCAGTGACGGAGCGGGAGATAGCACCGGGGAGCTGTTTTTT. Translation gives CASSDGAGDSTGELFF.